The rows below give T cell receptor beta chains drawn from one sample of a study of CD8+CD57+ T cells in acquired aplastic anemia. MiXCR was run by TCRdb on the reads, yielding one entry per CDR3 protein. The sample shows roughly 170,000 distinct CDR3 sequences, approximately 48% of them seen only once. The specimen sequenced was sorted CD4+, CD8+, or CD8+CD57+ T cells (not recorded which) from PBMCs. All receptors derive from a human donor with aplastic anemia. Both conserved end residues are part of each CDR3. The D gene is left open where the match is weak. Clone size is not always given. Where it is, it says once, few, many or a class for expanded clones.

j_call: TRBJ1-6
d_call: -
clone_size: many
v_call: TRBV30
cdr3_length: 13
cdr3_nt: TGTGCCTGGAGTGTACAGGGAGGGGCCACCCTCCACTTT
cdr3_aa: CAWSVQGGATLHF

j_call: TRBJ1-1
d_call: TRBD1
clone_size: -
v_call: TRBV2
cdr3_length: 15
cdr3_nt: TGTGCCAGCAGGGGGACAGGGCGGACTGTCGCTGAAGCTTTCTTT
cdr3_aa: CASRGTGRTVAEAFF

j_call: TRBJ2-7
d_call: -
clone_size: -
v_call: TRBV20-1
cdr3_length: 13
cdr3_nt: TGCAGTGCTAGAGCCGCCCTCTATAACGAGCAGTACTTC
cdr3_aa: CSARAALYNEQYF

j_call: TRBJ1-1
d_call: -
clone_size: -
v_call: TRBV2
cdr3_length: 12
cdr3_nt: TGTGCCAGCAGTTTTGGACAAGCTGAAGCTTTCTTT
cdr3_aa: CASSFGQAEAFF

j_call: TRBJ1-2
d_call: -
clone_size: -
v_call: TRBV20-1
cdr3_length: 13
cdr3_nt: TGCAGTGCTGGGCGCGGGGATAGCTATGGCTACACCTTC
cdr3_aa: CSAGRGDSYGYTF

j_call: TRBJ2-2
d_call: TRBD1
clone_size: -
v_call: TRBV11-2
cdr3_length: 16
cdr3_nt: TGTGCCAGCAGCGCGCAGGGGGCGCAGAACACCGGGGAGCTGTTTTTT
cdr3_aa: CASSAQGAQNTGELFF

j_call: TRBJ2-5
d_call: -
clone_size: -
v_call: TRBV24-1
cdr3_length: 11
cdr3_nt: TGTGCCACCAGCAAGGGGGAGACCCAGTACTTC
cdr3_aa: CATSKGETQYF

j_call: TRBJ1-1
d_call: -
clone_size: -
v_call: TRBV20-1
cdr3_length: 15
cdr3_nt: TGCAGTGCTAGAGAGGACTTTAAAGGGAACACTGAAGCTTTCTTT
cdr3_aa: CSAREDFKGNTEAFF

j_call: TRBJ2-6
d_call: TRBD2
clone_size: -
v_call: TRBV7-8
cdr3_length: 17
cdr3_nt: TGTGCCAGCAGCGGACTAGCGGTGTTCTCTGGGGCCAACGTCCTGACTTTC
cdr3_aa: CASSGLAVFSGANVLTF

j_call: TRBJ1-1
d_call: -
clone_size: -
v_call: TRBV5-1
cdr3_length: 12
cdr3_nt: TGCGCCAGCAGCCACGACTGGGGTGAAGCTTTCTTT
cdr3_aa: CASSHDWGEAFF

j_call: TRBJ2-7
d_call: TRBD2
clone_size: -
v_call: TRBV20-1
cdr3_length: 14
cdr3_nt: TGCAGTGCTTTTCAGAGCGGGGATCCCTACGAGCAGTACTTC
cdr3_aa: CSAFQSGDPYEQYF

j_call: TRBJ2-1
d_call: TRBD1
clone_size: many
v_call: TRBV9
cdr3_length: 17
cdr3_nt: TGTGCCAGCAGCGTACGGCCTCCGGGACAGGGCGGCAATGAGCAGTTCTTC
cdr3_aa: CASSVRPPGQGGNEQFF

j_call: TRBJ2-1
d_call: -
clone_size: many
v_call: TRBV11-2
cdr3_length: 18
cdr3_nt: TGTGCCAGCACCCCTCCTCTTCGGTTACGGGACAAATACAATGAGCAGTTCTTC
cdr3_aa: CASTPPLRLRDKYNEQFF

j_call: TRBJ2-5
d_call: TRBD2
clone_size: -
v_call: TRBV5-1
cdr3_length: 16
cdr3_nt: TGCGCCAGCAGCCCTGGACTAGGACTCACACATGAGACCCAGTACTTC
cdr3_aa: CASSPGLGLTHETQYF

j_call: TRBJ2-5
d_call: -
clone_size: -
v_call: TRBV5-1
cdr3_length: 15
cdr3_nt: TGCGCCAGCAGCTTGGAGGGCGGGACTCAAGAGACCCAGTACTTC
cdr3_aa: CASSLEGGTQETQYF

j_call: TRBJ2-1
d_call: TRBD1
clone_size: many
v_call: TRBV5-1
cdr3_length: 11
cdr3_nt: TGCGCCAGCGAGGGGACAGGGGAGCAGTTCTTC
cdr3_aa: CASEGTGEQFF

j_call: TRBJ2-3
d_call: TRBD2
clone_size: -
v_call: TRBV2
cdr3_length: 16
cdr3_nt: TGTGCCAGCAGTGGGACTAGCGGGTTAAGCACAGATACGCAGTATTTT
cdr3_aa: CASSGTSGLSTDTQYF

j_call: TRBJ2-3
d_call: TRBD2
clone_size: few
v_call: TRBV29-1
cdr3_length: 14
cdr3_nt: TGCAGCGTTGGAAGCACTAGCGGCTCGGATACGCAGTATTTT
cdr3_aa: CSVGSTSGSDTQYF

j_call: TRBJ1-2
d_call: TRBD1
clone_size: -
v_call: TRBV29-1
cdr3_length: 16
cdr3_nt: TGCAGCGTGTTACCGGGACAGCGATCCTCAAACTATGGCTACACCTTC
cdr3_aa: CSVLPGQRSSNYGYTF

j_call: TRBJ2-5
d_call: TRBD2
clone_size: once
v_call: TRBV4-2
cdr3_length: 16
cdr3_nt: TGTGCCAGCAGCGTCGGGACTGGCGGGGGGGGAGAGACCCAGTGCTTC
cdr3_aa: CASSVGTGGGGETQCF

j_call: TRBJ1-6
d_call: -
clone_size: many
v_call: TRBV14
cdr3_length: 14
cdr3_nt: TGTGCCAGCAGCCAGGCCGCCCAACATTCACCCCTCCACTTT
cdr3_aa: CASSQAAQHSPLHF

j_call: TRBJ2-5
d_call: -
clone_size: -
v_call: TRBV2
cdr3_length: 12
cdr3_nt: TGTGCCAGCAGGACGGGCCAAGAGACCCAGTACTTC
cdr3_aa: CASRTGQETQYF

j_call: TRBJ2-5
d_call: -
clone_size: -
v_call: TRBV10-2
cdr3_length: 10
cdr3_nt: TGCGCCAGCAGTGCGGGGACCCAGTACTTC
cdr3_aa: CASSAGTQYF

j_call: TRBJ2-7
d_call: TRBD1
clone_size: many
v_call: TRBV29-1
cdr3_length: 14
cdr3_nt: TGCAGCGTTGAAAAGGGGGACAGGGGTTACGAGCAGTACTTC
cdr3_aa: CSVEKGDRGYEQYF

j_call: TRBJ1-1
d_call: -
clone_size: -
v_call: TRBV7-6
cdr3_length: 13
cdr3_nt: TGTGCCAGCAGCCATACAGAAAACACTGAAGCTTTCTTT
cdr3_aa: CASSHTENTEAFF

j_call: TRBJ1-4
d_call: -
clone_size: -
v_call: TRBV19
cdr3_length: 15
cdr3_nt: TGTGCCAGTAGTGTCAATCCTGACGGTCTCGAAAAACTGTTTTTT
cdr3_aa: CASSVNPDGLEKLFF

j_call: TRBJ2-5
d_call: -
clone_size: few
v_call: TRBV10-3
cdr3_length: 15
cdr3_nt: TGTGCCATCAGTGGCAAAGGCGGGATACAAGAGACCCAGTACTTC
cdr3_aa: CAISGKGGIQETQYF

j_call: TRBJ1-6
d_call: TRBD1
clone_size: many
v_call: TRBV6-1
cdr3_length: 15
cdr3_nt: TGTGCCAGCAGGCGCACCGGGACAGGGGGAGCTCCCCTCCACTTT
cdr3_aa: CASRRTGTGGAPLHF

j_call: TRBJ1-3
d_call: TRBD1
clone_size: few
v_call: TRBV10-2
cdr3_length: 14
cdr3_nt: TGCGCCAGCAGTGGACAGGGGCCTGGAAACACCATATATTTT
cdr3_aa: CASSGQGPGNTIYF

j_call: TRBJ2-1
d_call: -
clone_size: -
v_call: TRBV28
cdr3_length: 14
cdr3_nt: TGTGCCAGCAGTCCGGCTGCAGGGGTGGCTGAGCAGTTCTTC
cdr3_aa: CASSPAAGVAEQFF

j_call: TRBJ1-1
d_call: -
clone_size: -
v_call: TRBV29-1
cdr3_length: 13
cdr3_nt: TGCAGCGTTACAGGTAGGGCGACCACTGAAGCTTTCTTT
cdr3_aa: CSVTGRATTEAFF

j_call: TRBJ2-6
d_call: -
clone_size: -
v_call: TRBV10-3
cdr3_length: 15
cdr3_nt: TGTGCCATCAGTGATTCGGGGGCTGGGGCCAACGTCCTGACTTTC
cdr3_aa: CAISDSGAGANVLTF

j_call: TRBJ2-7
d_call: -
clone_size: -
v_call: TRBV5-6
cdr3_length: 15
cdr3_nt: TGTGCCAGCAGCGATGGGGGACACAACTCCTACGAGCAGTACTTC
cdr3_aa: CASSDGGHNSYEQYF

j_call: TRBJ2-5
d_call: TRBD2
clone_size: -
v_call: TRBV6-2/TRBV6-3
cdr3_length: 17
cdr3_nt: TGTGCCACCCTTAAGGCCAGCCTAGCGGGGGAGCAAGAGACCCAGTACTTC
cdr3_aa: CATLKASLAGEQETQYF

j_call: TRBJ1-6
d_call: -
clone_size: many
v_call: TRBV20-1
cdr3_length: 15
cdr3_nt: TGCAGTGCTAGAGTTCAGCTCTCCTATAATTCACCCCTCCACTTT
cdr3_aa: CSARVQLSYNSPLHF

j_call: TRBJ2-3
d_call: -
clone_size: many
v_call: TRBV6-4
cdr3_length: 12
cdr3_nt: TGTGCCAGCAGTGACTCCGGAGGGGCGCAGTATTTT
cdr3_aa: CASSDSGGAQYF

j_call: TRBJ2-7
d_call: -
clone_size: -
v_call: TRBV2
cdr3_length: 17
cdr3_nt: TGTGCCAGCAGTGCAACCCTTGTGTCAGGCAGTCCCTACGAGCAGTACTTC
cdr3_aa: CASSATLVSGSPYEQYF

j_call: TRBJ1-3
d_call: -
clone_size: many
v_call: TRBV2
cdr3_length: 14
cdr3_nt: TGTGCCAGCAGTGAAACCGGCTCTGGAAACACCATATATTTT
cdr3_aa: CASSETGSGNTIYF

j_call: TRBJ2-1
d_call: TRBD2
clone_size: -
v_call: TRBV10-3
cdr3_length: 15
cdr3_nt: TGTGCCATCAGCTATACTAGCGGGAGACACAATGAGCAGTTCTTC
cdr3_aa: CAISYTSGRHNEQFF

j_call: TRBJ2-1
d_call: TRBD1
clone_size: few
v_call: TRBV24-1
cdr3_length: 14
cdr3_nt: TGTGCCACCAGCCGGGACAGGGGTTACAATGAGCAGTTCTTC
cdr3_aa: CATSRDRGYNEQFF

j_call: TRBJ2-7
d_call: -
clone_size: many
v_call: TRBV9
cdr3_length: 17
cdr3_nt: TGTGCCAGCAGCGCAGAGGGCCTAGGATTGGATTCCTACGAGCAGTACTTC
cdr3_aa: CASSAEGLGLDSYEQYF

j_call: TRBJ2-1
d_call: -
clone_size: -
v_call: TRBV12-1
cdr3_length: 15
cdr3_nt: TGTGCCAGCAGCTTTATACAGAGCTCCTACAATGAGCAGTTCTTC
cdr3_aa: CASSFIQSSYNEQFF

j_call: TRBJ2-5
d_call: TRBD2
clone_size: -
v_call: TRBV12-3/TRBV12-4
cdr3_length: 13
cdr3_nt: TGTGCCAGCTTGACTGGGGGGGGAGAGACCCAGTACTTC
cdr3_aa: CASLTGGGETQYF

j_call: TRBJ2-7
d_call: -
clone_size: -
v_call: TRBV30
cdr3_length: 14
cdr3_nt: TGTGCCTGGAGTTCCGGGGGTATGGGCCTCGAGCAGTACTTC
cdr3_aa: CAWSSGGMGLEQYF

j_call: TRBJ1-6
d_call: -
clone_size: many
v_call: TRBV7-3
cdr3_length: 15
cdr3_nt: TGTGCCAGCAGCTTAACGGTAGCAAATAATTCACCCCTCCACTTT
cdr3_aa: CASSLTVANNSPLHF

j_call: TRBJ2-3
d_call: -
clone_size: -
v_call: TRBV24-1
cdr3_length: 13
cdr3_nt: TGTGCCACCGGCAGCGGGCGCACAGATACGCAGTATTTT
cdr3_aa: CATGSGRTDTQYF

j_call: TRBJ1-4
d_call: -
clone_size: -
v_call: TRBV2
cdr3_length: 15
cdr3_nt: TGTGCCAGCAGTCCTTTCGGGCGGACTAATAAAAAACTGTTTTTT
cdr3_aa: CASSPFGRTNKKLFF

j_call: TRBJ2-7
d_call: TRBD2
clone_size: -
v_call: TRBV6-2/TRBV6-3
cdr3_length: 15
cdr3_nt: TGTGCCAGCAGTCACGAGGACGGGGGGGCCTACGAGCAGTACTTC
cdr3_aa: CASSHEDGGAYEQYF

j_call: TRBJ2-5
d_call: TRBD2
clone_size: once
v_call: TRBV19
cdr3_length: 17
cdr3_nt: TGTGCCAGTAGTATAGTTGGAACTAGCGGGCGGCAAGAGACCCAGTACTTC
cdr3_aa: CASSIVGTSGRQETQYF

j_call: TRBJ2-7
d_call: -
clone_size: many
v_call: TRBV7-9
cdr3_length: 12
cdr3_nt: TGTGCCATCGACAGGTCAAGGTACGAGCAGTACTTC
cdr3_aa: CAIDRSRYEQYF

j_call: TRBJ1-2
d_call: -
clone_size: -
v_call: TRBV2
cdr3_length: 15
cdr3_nt: TGTGCTAGCAGCCCTCTCTTCCAGGGCGGCTATGGCTACACCTTC
cdr3_aa: CASSPLFQGGYGYTF

j_call: TRBJ1-3
d_call: -
clone_size: -
v_call: TRBV12-3/TRBV12-4
cdr3_length: 14
cdr3_nt: TGTGCCAGCACCCCTGGGGTATCTGGAAACACCATATATTTT
cdr3_aa: CASTPGVSGNTIYF

j_call: TRBJ2-3
d_call: TRBD2
clone_size: few
v_call: TRBV25-1
cdr3_length: 15
cdr3_nt: TGTGCCAGCAGTGAAACGGGAGGGTGGGCAGATACGCAGTATTTT
cdr3_aa: CASSETGGWADTQYF

j_call: TRBJ1-1
d_call: -
clone_size: -
v_call: TRBV7-9
cdr3_length: 13
cdr3_nt: TGTGCCAGCAGCCGACGGGCGGACACTGAAGCTTTCTTT
cdr3_aa: CASSRRADTEAFF

j_call: TRBJ2-3
d_call: TRBD1
clone_size: many
v_call: TRBV4-2
cdr3_length: 16
cdr3_nt: TGTGCCAGCAGTTCGAAAGGGACAGGGGGTACGAATACGCAGTATTTT
cdr3_aa: CASSSKGTGGTNTQYF

j_call: TRBJ1-3
d_call: -
clone_size: -
v_call: TRBV19
cdr3_length: 13
cdr3_nt: TGTGCCAGCAAACCGGGCCAGGTCGACACCATATATTTT
cdr3_aa: CASKPGQVDTIYF

j_call: TRBJ1-5
d_call: -
clone_size: few
v_call: TRBV6-1
cdr3_length: 18
cdr3_nt: TGTGCCAGCAGTGGACCCCGAGGGGGGATCGGGGTTAATCAGCCCCAGCATTTT
cdr3_aa: CASSGPRGGIGVNQPQHF